Listed below are T cell receptor beta chains from one sample, sequenced in a study of OX40 agonist ivuxolimab in advanced cancers. Some clones are missing from TCRdb's copy, which holds only in-frame ones; the method was immunoSEQ multiplex PCR. The sample lists 55,000 to 90,000 clones, around 90% occurring once. Sample: CD4+ or CD8+ T cells sorted from blood, taken in a trial of the OX40 agonist ivuxolimab. The receptors derive from an adult with an advanced solid tumor such as melanoma, head and neck, liver or kidney cancer. Each CDR3 is given with its conserved first and last residue. The order of the fields is clone size, D gene, CDR3 length, V gene, J gene, CDR3 DNA, CDR3 protein. A D gene is named only where the DNA matches it firmly. Size is omitted from some rows. Given values are once, few, many or a class for expanded clones.

abundance: NA; d_gene: NA; len: 14; v_gene: TRBV14; j_gene: TRBJ1-6; CDR3nt: TGTGCCAGCAGCCAAGATCGGGGGAATTCACCCCTCCACTTT; CDR3aa: CASSQDRGNSPLHF
abundance: NA; d_gene: NA; len: 14; v_gene: TRBV5-1; j_gene: TRBJ2-5; CDR3nt: TGCGCCAGCAGGACCGGGGCAGGGGTAGAGACCCAGTACTTC; CDR3aa: CASRTGAGVETQYF
abundance: NA; d_gene: NA; len: 13; v_gene: TRBV6-1; j_gene: TRBJ2-6; CDR3nt: TGTGCCAGCGTACCTGCCGGGGCCAACGTCCTGACTTTC; CDR3aa: CASVPAGANVLTF
abundance: few; d_gene: NA; len: 11; v_gene: TRBV20-1; j_gene: TRBJ2-1; CDR3nt: TGCAGTGCTAGCCTCCACAATGAGCAGTTCTTC; CDR3aa: CSASLHNEQFF
abundance: NA; d_gene: NA; len: 15; v_gene: TRBV5-6; j_gene: TRBJ2-1; CDR3nt: TGTGCCAGCAGCTTCAAGTGGCCGGCCCAGAATGAGCAGTTCTTC; CDR3aa: CASSFKWPAQNEQFF
abundance: NA; d_gene: TRBD1; len: 15; v_gene: TRBV2; j_gene: TRBJ1-6; CDR3nt: TGTGCCAGCAGTGGCTGGACAGGGGGGAATTCACCCCTCCACTTT; CDR3aa: CASSGWTGGNSPLHF
abundance: once; d_gene: NA; len: 13; v_gene: TRBV19; j_gene: TRBJ1-1; CDR3nt: TGTGCCAGTAGTCGTTCCATGAACACTGAAGCTTTCTTT; CDR3aa: CASSRSMNTEAFF
abundance: few; d_gene: TRBD2; len: 16; v_gene: TRBV5-1; j_gene: TRBJ2-3; CDR3nt: TGCGCCAGCAGCGCGGGACTAGCAAACCCAACAGATACGCAGTATTTT; CDR3aa: CASSAGLANPTDTQYF
abundance: NA; d_gene: NA; len: 15; v_gene: TRBV28; j_gene: TRBJ1-4; CDR3nt: TGTGCCAGCAGCACTCAGAGGGTGGCGAATGAAAAACTGTTTTTT; CDR3aa: CASSTQRVANEKLFF
abundance: NA; d_gene: NA; len: 15; v_gene: TRBV7-2; j_gene: TRBJ1-3; CDR3nt: TGTGCCAGCAGCCCCCGGGACCGAACGTTAAACACCATATATTTT; CDR3aa: CASSPRDRTLNTIYF
abundance: NA; d_gene: NA; len: 18; v_gene: TRBV12-1; j_gene: TRBJ2-1; CDR3nt: TGTGCCAGCAGCTTTCATCCGGGACAGGGAAGCTCCTACAATGAGCAGTTCTTC; CDR3aa: CASSFHPGQGSSYNEQFF
abundance: NA; d_gene: NA; len: 13; v_gene: TRBV6-5; j_gene: TRBJ1-1; CDR3nt: TGTGCCAGCAGTTACTGGCTGAACACTGAAGCTTTCTTT; CDR3aa: CASSYWLNTEAFF
abundance: NA; d_gene: TRBD2; len: 14; v_gene: TRBV7-9; j_gene: TRBJ2-2; CDR3nt: TGTGCCAGCCCCTACGCGGGGGGAACCGGGGAGCTGTTTTTT; CDR3aa: CASPYAGGTGELFF
abundance: NA; d_gene: NA; len: 14; v_gene: TRBV6-5; j_gene: TRBJ1-3; CDR3nt: TGTGCCAGCAGTTATTCGGGTGGAAGAAACACCATATATTTT; CDR3aa: CASSYSGGRNTIYF
abundance: few; d_gene: TRBD1; len: 15; v_gene: TRBV6-1; j_gene: TRBJ1-5; CDR3nt: TGTGCCAGCAGTGAACTCGGGACAGAGAATCAGCCCCAGCATTTT; CDR3aa: CASSELGTENQPQHF
abundance: NA; d_gene: TRBD1; len: 14; v_gene: TRBV6-1; j_gene: TRBJ2-1; CDR3nt: TGTGCCAGCAGTGAGACAGGGCCAATGGATGAGCAGTTCTTC; CDR3aa: CASSETGPMDEQFF
abundance: NA; d_gene: NA; len: 24; v_gene: TRBV28; j_gene: TRBJ1-2; CDR3nt: TGTGCCAGCAGTTTATTATCAGTTAGGCTCTCGACGGACAGCCGGGGGGGCAAAAACTATGGCTACACCTTC; CDR3aa: CASSLLSVRLSTDSRGGKNYGYTF
abundance: NA; d_gene: TRBD2; len: 18; v_gene: TRBV5-6; j_gene: TRBJ2-7; CDR3nt: TGTGCCAGCAGCTTGCTGGGGCGGGCTAGCGGGAGCGGGTACGAGCAGTACTTC; CDR3aa: CASSLLGRASGSGYEQYF
abundance: NA; d_gene: NA; len: 16; v_gene: TRBV19; j_gene: TRBJ1-2; CDR3nt: TGTGCCAGTAGCCCGCAGGGGAAATCCTCCGTCTATGGCTACACCTTC; CDR3aa: CASSPQGKSSVYGYTF
abundance: once; d_gene: NA; len: 13; v_gene: TRBV2; j_gene: TRBJ2-2; CDR3nt: TGTGCCAGCAGGAGAAAGAACACCGGGGAGCTGTTTTTT; CDR3aa: CASRRKNTGELFF
abundance: NA; d_gene: NA; len: 15; v_gene: TRBV5-6; j_gene: TRBJ1-5; CDR3nt: TGTGCCAGCAGCCCGAGGAGGGGCGGCAATCAGCCCCAGCATTTT; CDR3aa: CASSPRRGGNQPQHF
abundance: NA; d_gene: NA; len: 13; v_gene: TRBV6-1; j_gene: TRBJ2-5; CDR3nt: TGTGCCAGCAGTGAATATGACGGGGAGACCCAGTACTTC; CDR3aa: CASSEYDGETQYF
abundance: NA; d_gene: NA; len: 13; v_gene: TRBV11-1; j_gene: TRBJ1-1; CDR3nt: TGTGCCAGCAGCCAACAGGTTGGGGCCCGCGCTTTCTTT; CDR3aa: CASSQQVGARAFF
abundance: NA; d_gene: TRBD1; len: 15; v_gene: TRBV25-1; j_gene: TRBJ2-1; CDR3nt: TGTGCCAGCAGTAAGACCGGGACAGGGTGGAATGAGCAGTTCTTC; CDR3aa: CASSKTGTGWNEQFF
abundance: NA; d_gene: NA; len: 13; v_gene: TRBV7-9; j_gene: TRBJ2-2; CDR3nt: TGTGCCAGCAGCTTAGGACAGTCCGGGGAGCTGTTTTTT; CDR3aa: CASSLGQSGELFF
abundance: NA; d_gene: NA; len: 16; v_gene: TRBV2; j_gene: TRBJ2-7; CDR3nt: TGTGCCAGCAGTGAAGCTGGAGGGTACAAGATCTACGAGCAGTACTTC; CDR3aa: CASSEAGGYKIYEQYF
abundance: NA; d_gene: TRBD1; len: 14; v_gene: TRBV5-4; j_gene: TRBJ2-7; CDR3nt: TGTGCCAGCAGCTTGCAGACAGGGGGGTACGAGCAGTACTTC; CDR3aa: CASSLQTGGYEQYF
abundance: NA; d_gene: TRBD1; len: 15; v_gene: TRBV28; j_gene: TRBJ1-5; CDR3nt: TGTGCCAGCAGCTCTCGGACAGGGGTTGGGCAGCCCCAGCATTTT; CDR3aa: CASSSRTGVGQPQHF
abundance: NA; d_gene: TRBD1; len: 13; v_gene: TRBV6-1; j_gene: TRBJ1-2; CDR3nt: TGTGCCAGCAAGAGGGACAGTAACTATGGCTACACCTTC; CDR3aa: CASKRDSNYGYTF
abundance: few; d_gene: NA; len: 11; v_gene: TRBV28; j_gene: TRBJ1-1; CDR3nt: TGTGCCAGCAGCTTTCTTCAGGTAGTATTCTTT; CDR3aa: CASSFLQVVFF
abundance: once; d_gene: NA; len: 15; v_gene: TRBV7-9; j_gene: TRBJ1-6; CDR3nt: TGTGCCAGCAGCTTGACGAGCTCCTATAATTCACCCCTCCACTTT; CDR3aa: CASSLTSSYNSPLHF
abundance: NA; d_gene: TRBD1; len: 16; v_gene: TRBV6-6; j_gene: TRBJ1-5; CDR3nt: TGTGCCAGCAGTTGGGCAGGGGGCTTTTCGGATCAGCCCCAGCATTTT; CDR3aa: CASSWAGGFSDQPQHF
abundance: NA; d_gene: TRBD1; len: 15; v_gene: TRBV4-3; j_gene: TRBJ1-1; CDR3nt: TGCGCCAGCAGCCAAGGGGAGGGGGCAATCTCTGAAGCTTTCTTT; CDR3aa: CASSQGEGAISEAFF
abundance: NA; d_gene: TRBD2; len: 19; v_gene: TRBV27; j_gene: TRBJ2-6; CDR3nt: TGTGCCAGCAGTTCTGACAGGCGGGGGGCAAGCTCTGGGGCCAACGTCCTGACTTTC; CDR3aa: CASSSDRRGASSGANVLTF
abundance: NA; d_gene: NA; len: 11; v_gene: TRBV7-2; j_gene: TRBJ2-7; CDR3nt: TGTGCCAGCAGCTTATTCTACGAGCAGTACTTC; CDR3aa: CASSLFYEQYF
abundance: NA; d_gene: NA; len: 15; v_gene: TRBV5-1; j_gene: TRBJ2-5; CDR3nt: TGCGCCAGCAGCTTGAGTGGGGGGGCCCGGGAGACCCAGTACTTC; CDR3aa: CASSLSGGARETQYF
abundance: NA; d_gene: TRBD2; len: 16; v_gene: TRBV9; j_gene: TRBJ2-1; CDR3nt: TGTGCCAGCACTATGTCTAGCGGGAGCTCCCACAATGAGCAGTTCTTC; CDR3aa: CASTMSSGSSHNEQFF
abundance: NA; d_gene: TRBD1; len: 15; v_gene: TRBV19; j_gene: TRBJ2-1; CDR3nt: TGTGCCAGTAGTATCGGAGGACAGGGGAGGAATGAGCAGTTCTTC; CDR3aa: CASSIGGQGRNEQFF
abundance: NA; d_gene: NA; len: 14; v_gene: TRBV6-1; j_gene: TRBJ2-2; CDR3nt: TGTGCCAGCAGTGGACAGGGAGGGGACGGGGAGCTGTTTTTT; CDR3aa: CASSGQGGDGELFF
abundance: NA; d_gene: TRBD1; len: 16; v_gene: TRBV5-1; j_gene: TRBJ1-1; CDR3nt: TGCGCCAGCAGCTTGGATGGCCAGGGGGCTTACACTGAAGCTTTCTTT; CDR3aa: CASSLDGQGAYTEAFF
abundance: NA; d_gene: NA; len: 15; v_gene: TRBV11-2; j_gene: TRBJ2-1; CDR3nt: TGTGCCAGCAGCTTTACAGGTGACCGGGGGAATGAGCAGTTCTTC; CDR3aa: CASSFTGDRGNEQFF
abundance: NA; d_gene: NA; len: 19; v_gene: TRBV5-1; j_gene: TRBJ1-6; CDR3nt: TGCGCCAGCAGCTATAAACAGGAGGGGGGTCCCTCCTATAATTCACCCCTCCACTTT; CDR3aa: CASSYKQEGGPSYNSPLHF
abundance: NA; d_gene: NA; len: 13; v_gene: TRBV5-8; j_gene: TRBJ1-2; CDR3nt: TGTGCCAGCAGCTTGGTGGGGACACCCGGGGAAACCTTC; CDR3aa: CASSLVGTPGETF
abundance: NA; d_gene: TRBD1; len: 14; v_gene: TRBV2; j_gene: TRBJ2-7; CDR3nt: TGTGCCAGCAGGGGACAGGGTCCTACCTACGAGCAGTACTTC; CDR3aa: CASRGQGPTYEQYF
abundance: NA; d_gene: TRBD1; len: 16; v_gene: TRBV4-3; j_gene: TRBJ1-3; CDR3nt: TGCGCCAGCAGCCACCACGGGACAGGGATTGGAAACACCATATATTTT; CDR3aa: CASSHHGTGIGNTIYF
abundance: NA; d_gene: NA; len: 12; v_gene: TRBV6-6; j_gene: TRBJ2-1; CDR3nt: TGTGCCAGCAGTTACGAAACGGGAGAGCAGTTCTTC; CDR3aa: CASSYETGEQFF